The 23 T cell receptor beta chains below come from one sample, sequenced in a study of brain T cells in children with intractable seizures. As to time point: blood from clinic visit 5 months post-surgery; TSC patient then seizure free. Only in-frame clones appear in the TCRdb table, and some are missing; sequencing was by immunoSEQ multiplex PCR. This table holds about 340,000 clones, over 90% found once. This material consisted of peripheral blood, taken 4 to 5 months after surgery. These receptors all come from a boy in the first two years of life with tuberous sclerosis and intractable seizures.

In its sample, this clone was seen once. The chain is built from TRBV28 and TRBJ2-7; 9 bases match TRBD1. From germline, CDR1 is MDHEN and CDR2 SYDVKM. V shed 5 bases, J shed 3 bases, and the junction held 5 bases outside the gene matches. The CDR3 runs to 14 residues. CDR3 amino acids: CASSNRGPYYEQYF. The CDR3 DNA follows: TGTGCCAGCAGTAACAGGGGGCCGTACTACGAGCAGTACTTC.

CDR3 sequence reads: CASSEVRDGYTF. CDR3 coding DNA: TGTGCCAGCAGTGAAGTTAGGGACGGCTACACCTTC. The chain is built from TRBV2 and TRBJ1-2; TRBD1 might be the D (5 bases). The CDR3 length is 12 residues. Trimming took 1 base from V and 8 from J, leaving 8 bases between them. Germline values: CDR1 SNHLY, CDR2 FYNNEI. The complete variable domain, with remaining parts taken from reference TRBV2 and TRBJ1-2, reads EPEVTQTPSHQVTQMGQEVILRCVPISNHLYFYWYRQILGQKVEFLVSFYNNEISEKSEIFDDQFSVERPDGSNFTLKIRSTKLEDSAMYFCASSEVRDGYTFGSGTRLTVV.

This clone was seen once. As DNA, the CDR3 is TGCAGTGCTAGTCACGGACGAGGAGGACGGACAGGGGCAGCTAACTATGGCTACACCTTC. This sequence encodes CSASHGRGGRTGAANYGYTF. The chain joins TRBV20-1 to TRBJ1-2; 9 bases match TRBD1. The germline V gene has CDR1 DFQATT and CDR2 SNEGSKA (reference sequence). The trim removed 3 bases at V and 0 bases at J, leaving 20 bases unmatched. The CDR3 runs 20 residues.

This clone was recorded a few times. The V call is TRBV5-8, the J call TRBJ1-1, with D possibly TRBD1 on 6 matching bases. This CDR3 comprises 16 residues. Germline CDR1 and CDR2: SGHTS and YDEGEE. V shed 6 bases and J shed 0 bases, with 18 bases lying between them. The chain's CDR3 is CASTIVTGFMNTEAFF. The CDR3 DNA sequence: TGTGCCAGCACCATAGTAACAGGGTTCATGAACACTGAAGCTTTCTTT.

CDR3 nucleotide sequence: TGTGCCACCAGCGGAATAGCGGCATCCTACAATGAGCAGTTCTTC. Translation: CATSGIAASYNEQFF. The chain uses TRBV15 and TRBJ2-1; D is perhaps TRBD2 (6 bases). Germline V gene sequence: CDR1 LNHNV, CDR2 YYDKDF (reference sequence). Trimming removed 5 bases from V and 1 base from J, with 12 bases in between. CDR3 size: 15 residues.

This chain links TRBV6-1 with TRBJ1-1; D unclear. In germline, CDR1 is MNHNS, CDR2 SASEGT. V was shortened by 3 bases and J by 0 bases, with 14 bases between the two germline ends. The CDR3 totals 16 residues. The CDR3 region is CASSEFTGRMNTEAFF. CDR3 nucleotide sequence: TGTGCCAGCAGTGAGTTCACGGGAAGGATGAACACTGAAGCTTTCTTT.

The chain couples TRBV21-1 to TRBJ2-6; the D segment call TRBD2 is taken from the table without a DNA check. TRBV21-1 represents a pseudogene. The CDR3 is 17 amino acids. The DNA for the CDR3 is TGTGCCAGCAGCAAAGGAGTCGTAAGCTCTGGGGCCAACGTCCTGACTTTC. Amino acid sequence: CASSKGVVSSGANVLTF.

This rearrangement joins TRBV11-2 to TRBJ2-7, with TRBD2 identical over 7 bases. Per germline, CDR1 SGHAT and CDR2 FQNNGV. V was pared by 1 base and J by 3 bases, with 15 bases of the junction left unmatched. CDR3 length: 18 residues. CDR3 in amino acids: CASSLAPKMSGRDYEQYF. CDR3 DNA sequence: TGTGCCAGCAGCTTAGCCCCCAAAATGAGTGGGAGGGACTACGAGCAGTACTTC.

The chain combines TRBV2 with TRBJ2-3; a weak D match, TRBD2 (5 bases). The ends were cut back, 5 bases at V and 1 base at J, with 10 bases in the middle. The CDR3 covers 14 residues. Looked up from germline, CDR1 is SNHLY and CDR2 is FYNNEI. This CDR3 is CASSLRDGTDTQYF. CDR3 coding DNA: TGTGCCAGCAGTCTACGGGATGGCACAGATACGCAGTATTTT.

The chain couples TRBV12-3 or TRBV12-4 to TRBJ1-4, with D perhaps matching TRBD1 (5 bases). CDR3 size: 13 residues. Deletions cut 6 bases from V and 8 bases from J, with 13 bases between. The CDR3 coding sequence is TGTGCCAGCAGGCGGGGGGGAGCCGAAAAACTGTTTTTT. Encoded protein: CASRRGGAEKLFF.

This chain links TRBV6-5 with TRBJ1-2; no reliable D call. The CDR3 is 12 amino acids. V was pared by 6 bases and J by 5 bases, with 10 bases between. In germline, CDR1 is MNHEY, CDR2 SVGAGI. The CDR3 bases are TGTGCCAGCAGCCTAATGGGGTATGGCTACACCTTC. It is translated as CASSLMGYGYTF.

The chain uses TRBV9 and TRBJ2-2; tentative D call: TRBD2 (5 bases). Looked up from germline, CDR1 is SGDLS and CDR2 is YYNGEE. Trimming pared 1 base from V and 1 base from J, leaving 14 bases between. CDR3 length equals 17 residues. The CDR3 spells CASSVPLLLGNTGELFF. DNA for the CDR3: TGTGCCAGCAGCGTACCCCTCCTACTAGGGAACACCGGGGAGCTGTTTTTT.

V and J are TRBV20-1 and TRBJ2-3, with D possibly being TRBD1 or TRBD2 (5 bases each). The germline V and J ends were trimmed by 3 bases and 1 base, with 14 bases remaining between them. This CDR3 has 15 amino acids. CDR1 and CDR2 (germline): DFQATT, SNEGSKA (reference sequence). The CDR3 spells CSASTGTKRTDTQYF. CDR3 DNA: TGCAGTGCTAGTACGGGGACGAAACGCACAGATACGCAGTATTTT.

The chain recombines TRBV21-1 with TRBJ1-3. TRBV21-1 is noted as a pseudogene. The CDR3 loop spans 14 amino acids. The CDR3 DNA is TGTGCCAGCAGCAGTCCGATCTCTGGAAACACCATATATTTT. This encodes CASSSPISGNTIYF.

The CDR3 reads CASSYGQATGANVLTF. CDR3 coding DNA: TGTGCCAGCAGTTACGGACAGGCAACAGGGGCCAACGTCCTGACTTTC. The chain has TRBV6-2 or TRBV6-3 and TRBJ2-6; TRBD1 aligns across 7 bases. Trimming cost V 2 bases and J 4 bases; bases outside gene matches: 5. Germline V lookup: CDR1 MNHEY, CDR2 SVGEGT. The CDR3 spans 16 residues.

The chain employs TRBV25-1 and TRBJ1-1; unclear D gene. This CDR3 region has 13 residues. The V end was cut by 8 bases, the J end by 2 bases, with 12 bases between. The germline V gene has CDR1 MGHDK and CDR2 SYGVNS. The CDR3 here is CASSSPVNTEAFF. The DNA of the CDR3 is TGTGCCAGCTCATCCCCAGTCAACACTGAAGCTTTCTTT.

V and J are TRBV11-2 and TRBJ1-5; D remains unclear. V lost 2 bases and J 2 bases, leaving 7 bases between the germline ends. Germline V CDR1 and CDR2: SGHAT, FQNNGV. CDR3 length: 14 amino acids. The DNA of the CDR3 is TGTGCCAGCAGCTTATCAGGAGGCAATCAGCCCCAGCATTTT. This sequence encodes CASSLSGGNQPQHF.

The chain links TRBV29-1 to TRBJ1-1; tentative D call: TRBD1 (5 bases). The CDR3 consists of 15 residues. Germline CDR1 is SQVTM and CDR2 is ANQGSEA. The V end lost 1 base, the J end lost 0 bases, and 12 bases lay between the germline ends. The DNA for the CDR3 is TGCAGCGTTGAAGTTGGGGAGGGGCTGAACACTGAAGCTTTCTTT. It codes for CSVEVGEGLNTEAFF.

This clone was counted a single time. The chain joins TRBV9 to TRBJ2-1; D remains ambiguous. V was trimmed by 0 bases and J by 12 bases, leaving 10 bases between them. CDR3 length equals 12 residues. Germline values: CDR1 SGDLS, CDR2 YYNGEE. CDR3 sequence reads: CASSVDWGMQFF. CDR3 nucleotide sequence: TGTGCCAGCAGCGTAGATTGGGGTATGCAGTTCTTC.

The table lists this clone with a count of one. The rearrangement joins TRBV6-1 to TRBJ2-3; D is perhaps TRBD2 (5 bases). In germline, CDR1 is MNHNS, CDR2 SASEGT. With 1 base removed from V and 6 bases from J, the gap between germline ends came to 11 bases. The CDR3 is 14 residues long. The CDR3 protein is CASSEGLATDTQYF. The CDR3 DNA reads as TGTGCCAGCAGTGAAGGCCTAGCAACGGATACGCAGTATTTT.

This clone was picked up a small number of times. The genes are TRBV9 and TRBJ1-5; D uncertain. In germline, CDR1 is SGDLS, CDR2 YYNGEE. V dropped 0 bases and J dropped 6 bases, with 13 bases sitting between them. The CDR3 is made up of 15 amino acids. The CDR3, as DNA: TGTGCCAGCAGCGTAGTGGGAGACGAGGGTCAGCCCCAGCATTTT. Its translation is CASSVVGDEGQPQHF.

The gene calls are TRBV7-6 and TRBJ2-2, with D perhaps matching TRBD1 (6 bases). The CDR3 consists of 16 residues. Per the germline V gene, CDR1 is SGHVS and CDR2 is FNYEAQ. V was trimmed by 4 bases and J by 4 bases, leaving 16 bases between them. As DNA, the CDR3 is TGTGCCAGCAGCTCAACCAGGGGCGCCCGCACCGGGGAGCTGTTTTTT. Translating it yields CASSSTRGARTGELFF.

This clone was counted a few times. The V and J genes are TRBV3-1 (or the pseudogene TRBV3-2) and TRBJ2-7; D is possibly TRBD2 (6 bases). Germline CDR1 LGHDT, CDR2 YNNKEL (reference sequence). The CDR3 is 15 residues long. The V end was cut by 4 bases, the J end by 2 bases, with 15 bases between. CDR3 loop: CASSLEAGPAYEQYF. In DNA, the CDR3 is TGTGCCAGCAGCCTGGAAGCGGGCCCTGCCTACGAGCAGTACTTC.